This T cell receptor (beta chain) came from a study of CD8 T cells in ankylosing spondylitis. TCRdb re-called the 5' RACE reads through MiXCR, storing one row per CDR3 protein. The table has about 540,000 distinct CDR3 sequences, roughly an eighth seen once. V gave up 5 bases and J gave up 4 bases, with 20 bases separating them. This CDR3 is built from 16 residues. With regard to this clonotype: Its target is not known.

Study conclusions and caveats: From matched ankylosing spondylitis synovial fluid, disease-linked clones were reportedly recovered at significantly enriched levels. For ankylosing spondylitis blood, a TCR beta motif of about eight highly homologous variants appeared characteristic.

Sequencing used blood, either unsorted or a sorted T cell fraction (not recorded which). The receptor's source is a male donor with ankylosing spondylitis. The chain combines TRBV12-3 or TRBV12-4 with TRBJ1-2; D uncertain. The CDR3 region has the DNA TGTGCCAGCAGTCCACCCCCCGGGCTTCGGGGCTATGGCTACACCTTC. Its translation is CASSPPPGLRGYGYTF.